These T cell receptor beta chains were read from a single sample in a study of cytomegalovirus exposure and HLA in healthy donors. The repertoire was sequenced with immunoSEQ multiplex PCR; TCRdb's copy has only in-frame clones and lacks some. This repertoire shows approximately 210,000 clones, roughly 78% found once; its top ten account for around 1.4%. The sample taken for sequencing was PBMCs. The receptors come from a girl between 5 and 17 years old in good health and CMV-seropositive. The CDR3 runs from the conserved cysteine through the conserved F or W.

V,J,CDR3
TRBV6-1,TRBJ1-4,CASADRGLLNEKLFF
TRBV25-1,TRBJ2-3,CASSEWTGGGTDTQYF
TRBV7-9,TRBJ1-6,CASSSNSPLHF
TRBV7-2,TRBJ2-7,CASSLAGGSSYEQYF
TRBV11-2,TRBJ2-5,CASSLSSGQETQYF
TRBV7-2,TRBJ1-1,CASSLGQGRGTEAFF
TRBV11-2,TRBJ2-3,CASSPGTSGGPTDTQYF
TRBV7-9,TRBJ2-1,CASRGDTLNNEQFF
TRBV7-2,TRBJ2-5,CASSSTTGAGETQYF
TRBV6-5,TRBJ1-3,CASSPWVGPGNTIYF
TRBV2,TRBJ2-7,CASTLAYEQYF
TRBV7-2,TRBJ2-1,CASSLADRTLYNEQFF
TRBV2,TRBJ1-3,CASSTSGGSGNTIYF
TRBV21-1,TRBJ2-3,CASSKVRGQCLAGGPSPDTQYF
TRBV30,TRBJ2-6,CAWSASWAAGANVLTF
TRBV10-3,TRBJ2-3,CATAITGDPTDTQYF
TRBV29-1,TRBJ2-1,CSVVGGDNEQFF
TRBV11-2,TRBJ2-5,CASSLIGLAGDSQYF
TRBV19,TRBJ2-7,CASSVQQGSYEQYF
TRBV5-6,TRBJ1-4,CASSLGGAAEKLFF
TRBV19,TRBJ1-6,CASILALHNSPLHF
TRBV2,TRBJ2-3,CASSQGLAATDTQYF
TRBV7-2,TRBJ1-1,CASNPRTGMMNTEAFF
TRBV13,TRBJ1-6,CASSLGGAWNSPLHF
TRBV9,TRBJ1-4,CASSESKTNEKLFF
TRBV7-2,TRBJ2-3,CASSPPQVSNTQYF
TRBV7-9,TRBJ2-5,CASRREETQYF
TRBV27,TRBJ2-7,CASRHVTGSDEQYF
TRBV10-2,TRBJ2-1,CASSRGAGLNEQFF
TRBV28,TRBJ2-3,CASSSGGAADTQYF
TRBV6-5,TRBJ2-5,CASSPGGQGTETQYF
TRBV15,TRBJ2-7,CATSRDLGGYEQYF
TRBV5-1,TRBJ2-5,CASSLGQDDQETQYF
TRBV2,TRBJ2-4,CASSEAGAAYF
TRBV5-3,TRBJ2-7,CARSLSKGLAVHEQYF
TRBV7-9,TRBJ2-3,CASSIGGAGSTDTQYF
TRBV11-2,TRBJ1-2,CASSIDGGYGYTF
TRBV6-5,TRBJ1-6,CASSTDRGNSPLHF
TRBV7-2,TRBJ2-1,CASSFTSGGYNEQFF
TRBV6-1,TRBJ1-5,CASSRTRTGQPQHF
TRBV4-3,TRBJ2-7,CASSHGGGYEQYF
TRBV10-3,TRBJ2-1,CAISPHRFSYNEQFF
TRBV11-2,TRBJ1-4,CASSLGTGSYSATNEKLFF
TRBV5-1,TRBJ2-1,CASSPDRGAYNEQFF
TRBV6-6,TRBJ1-1,CASSTDRGGTEAFF
TRBV19,TRBJ2-2,CASRTGSGTGELFF